The present TCR beta chain was sequenced within a study of blood T cell repertoires in COVID-19. Across the study: The United States, Italy and Spain supplied acute and convalescent COVID-19 samples. Nucleic acid was either cDNA or gDNA, and it came from T cells, B-cell-depleted T cells, or PBMCs.

In the original processing: Amplifying reference gene primers gave estimates of nucleated cell counts. Assay: immunoSEQ multiplex PCR; the TCRdb copy retains only in-frame clones and omits some. That table is the source of V, J and clone size, and D and trimming were worked out from the DNA. This sample carries roughly 110,000 clones, about two thirds of them seen once, and the ten largest clones take 0.75% to 1%. Germline CDR1 is SGHTA and CDR2 is FQGNSA. The V gene lost 4 bases and the J gene lost 6 bases, with 10 bases spanning the gap. The CDR3 runs 13 residues. The sequencing sample was made of peripheral blood. The chain is built from TRBV7-2 and TRBJ1-5, with D tentatively TRBD1 (6 bases). This clonotype originated in a human donor with acute or convalescent COVID-19. The donor label of this sample is uncertain. DNA of the CDR3: TGTGCCAGCAGCTGGGGGGGGGCTCAGCCCCAGCATTTT. This encodes CASSWGGAQPQHF.